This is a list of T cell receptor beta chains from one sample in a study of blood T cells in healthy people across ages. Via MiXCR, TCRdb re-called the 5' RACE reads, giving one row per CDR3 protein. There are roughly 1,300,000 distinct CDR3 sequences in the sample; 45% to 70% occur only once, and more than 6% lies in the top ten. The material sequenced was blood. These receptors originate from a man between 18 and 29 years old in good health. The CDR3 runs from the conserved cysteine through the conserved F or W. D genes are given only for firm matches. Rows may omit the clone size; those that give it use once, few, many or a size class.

CDR3: CASSYTTGGNQPQHF
DNA: TGTGCCAGCAGTTACACGACAGGGGGAAATCAGCCCCAGCATTTT
V: TRBV6-5
size: -
D: TRBD1
J: TRBJ1-5

CDR3: CASTSRFNLAGELFF
DNA: TGTGCCAGCACCTCCCGATTTAATCTCGCCGGGGAGCTGTTTTTT
V: TRBV12-3/TRBV12-4
size: -
D: -
J: TRBJ2-2

CDR3: CASSQQDGGPYEQYF
DNA: TGCGCCAGCAGCCAACAAGATGGGGGCCCCTACGAGCAGTACTTC
V: TRBV4-1
size: -
D: -
J: TRBJ2-7

CDR3: CASSQTGTGGDYGYTF
DNA: TGTGCCAGCAGCCAAACCGGGACAGGGGGCGACTATGGCTACACCTTC
V: TRBV4-2
size: -
D: TRBD1
J: TRBJ1-2

CDR3: CASSQGRDRNYGYTF
DNA: TGTGCCAGCAGCCAAGGCCGGGACAGGAACTATGGCTACACCTTC
V: TRBV14
size: -
D: TRBD1
J: TRBJ1-2

CDR3: CASSPRQGARYGYTF
DNA: TGCGCCAGCAGCCCGAGACAGGGGGCGCGGTATGGCTACACCTTC
V: TRBV5-1
size: -
D: TRBD1
J: TRBJ1-2

CDR3: CASSLLEEGEKLFF
DNA: TGTGCCAGCAGTTTACTAGAGGAGGGGGAAAAACTGTTTTTT
V: TRBV12-3/TRBV12-4
size: -
D: -
J: TRBJ1-4

CDR3: CSVAPGAYGYTF
DNA: TGCAGCGTTGCCCCAGGGGCCTATGGCTACACCTTC
V: TRBV29-1
size: -
D: -
J: TRBJ1-2

CDR3: CASSHDQVTQYF
DNA: TGTGCCAGCAGCCACGATCAAGTGACCCAGTACTTC
V: TRBV14
size: -
D: -
J: TRBJ2-5

CDR3: CASSRQPGQDYEQYF
DNA: TGTGCCAGCAGTCGACAGCCGGGACAGGACTACGAGCAGTACTTC
V: TRBV27
size: few
D: TRBD1
J: TRBJ2-7

CDR3: CASSQSLAGYEQYF
DNA: TGCGCCAGCAGCCAGTCCCTAGCGGGCTACGAGCAGTACTTC
V: TRBV4-1
size: -
D: TRBD2
J: TRBJ2-7

CDR3: CASGPRTVNHEQFF
DNA: TGCGCCAGCGGCCCGAGGACAGTTAACCATGAGCAGTTCTTC
V: TRBV5-1
size: once
D: -
J: TRBJ2-1

CDR3: CASRFPLREQYF
DNA: TGTGCCAGCCGCTTCCCGTTGCGTGAGCAGTACTTC
V: TRBV3-1
size: -
D: -
J: TRBJ2-7

CDR3: CSAILRVYEQYF
DNA: TGCAGCGCCATATTGAGAGTATATGAGCAGTACTTC
V: TRBV29-1
size: -
D: -
J: TRBJ2-7

CDR3: CASSLDVAGGQFLDTQYF
DNA: TGTGCCAGCAGCTTAGATGTTGCGGGGGGGCAGTTCTTAGATACGCAGTATTTT
V: TRBV7-2
size: many
D: TRBD2
J: TRBJ2-3

CDR3: CSVVTGNEQFF
DNA: TGCAGCGTCGTCACAGGGAATGAGCAGTTCTTC
V: TRBV29-1
size: -
D: -
J: TRBJ2-1

CDR3: CASGFSSTGGLDDEQYF
DNA: TGTGCTAGTGGTTTTTCTTCCACAGGGGGCTTAGACGATGAGCAGTACTTC
V: TRBV12-5
size: -
D: TRBD1
J: TRBJ2-7

CDR3: CASRRTTGSYEQYF
DNA: TGTGCCAGCAGGCGCACTACAGGATCCTACGAGCAGTACTTC
V: TRBV27
size: once
D: -
J: TRBJ2-7

CDR3: CASSIGTSGAQETQYF
DNA: TGTGCCAGCAGCATAGGGACTAGCGGAGCGCAAGAGACCCAGTACTTC
V: TRBV7-9
size: -
D: TRBD2
J: TRBJ2-5

CDR3: CSVAGVYEQYF
DNA: TGCAGCGTCGCAGGGGTCTACGAGCAGTACTTC
V: TRBV29-1
size: -
D: -
J: TRBJ2-7

CDR3: CASRPPEDGYTF
DNA: TGTGCCAGCAGGCCACCGGAAGATGGCTACACCTTC
V: TRBV12-3/TRBV12-4
size: -
D: -
J: TRBJ1-2

CDR3: CASSLYGALRGDEQYF
DNA: TGTGCCAGCAGTTTATATGGGGCCCTCCGAGGGGACGAGCAGTACTTC
V: TRBV28
size: -
D: -
J: TRBJ2-7

CDR3: CASSLEFGREQFF
DNA: TGTGCCAGCAGCTTAGAGTTTGGTCGGGAGCAGTTCTTC
V: TRBV11-3
size: once
D: -
J: TRBJ2-1

CDR3: CASSPGTGVETQYF
DNA: TGTGCCAGCAGTCCCGGGACAGGGGTCGAGACCCAGTACTTC
V: TRBV27
size: -
D: TRBD1
J: TRBJ2-5

CDR3: CASSQVQGGDEKLFF
DNA: TGTGCCAGCAGCCAAGTTCAGGGGGGGGATGAAAAACTGTTTTTT
V: TRBV4-2
size: once
D: TRBD1
J: TRBJ1-4

CDR3: CASSTNEPDRKLYEQYF
DNA: TGTGCCAGCAGCACCAACGAACCCGACAGGAAACTCTACGAGCAGTACTTC
V: TRBV7-9
size: -
D: -
J: TRBJ2-7

CDR3: CASSYGQGGSYNSPLHF
DNA: TGTGCCAGCAGTTACGGCCAGGGCGGCTCCTATAATTCACCCCTCCACTTT
V: TRBV6-5
size: few
D: -
J: TRBJ1-6

CDR3: CTSSRAEGLNEQYF
DNA: TGCACCAGCAGCCGGGCAGAGGGCTTAAACGAGCAGTACTTC
V: TRBV5-1
size: -
D: -
J: TRBJ2-7

CDR3: CASSFSPGLAGEQYF
DNA: TGTGCCAGCAGTTTTTCTCCGGGACTAGCGGGAGAACAGTACTTC
V: TRBV12-3/TRBV12-4
size: -
D: TRBD2
J: TRBJ2-7

CDR3: CASCREAYEQYF
DNA: TGTGCCAGTTGCAGGGAAGCCTACGAGCAGTACTTC
V: TRBV2
size: once
D: -
J: TRBJ2-7

CDR3: CASRRLAGAYEQYF
DNA: TGTGCCAGCAGGCGACTAGCGGGGGCCTACGAGCAGTACTTC
V: TRBV6-5
size: -
D: TRBD2
J: TRBJ2-7

CDR3: CASSNERGRGYEQYF
DNA: TGCGCCAGCAGCAATGAGCGGGGCAGGGGCTACGAGCAGTACTTC
V: TRBV4-1
size: -
D: -
J: TRBJ2-7

CDR3: CASSRREQGSTEAFF
DNA: TGCGCCAGCAGCCGGAGGGAACAGGGAAGTACTGAAGCTTTCTTT
V: TRBV5-1
size: few
D: -
J: TRBJ1-1

CDR3: CASSLGTVTEAFF
DNA: TGTGCCAGCAGCCTCGGGACAGTCACTGAAGCTTTCTTT
V: TRBV7-9
size: few
D: TRBD1
J: TRBJ1-1

CDR3: CSAVDGPNTEAFF
DNA: TGCAGCGCCGTGGACGGACCGAACACTGAAGCTTTCTTT
V: TRBV29-1
size: few
D: -
J: TRBJ1-1

CDR3: CASRGLVTDTQYF
DNA: TGTGCCAGCAGGGGACTAGTCACAGATACGCAGTATTTT
V: TRBV6-1
size: once
D: TRBD2
J: TRBJ2-3

CDR3: CSASSTLDRVDSEQYF
DNA: TGCAGTGCTAGCTCGACCTTGGACAGGGTAGACAGCGAGCAGTACTTC
V: TRBV20-1
size: -
D: TRBD1
J: TRBJ2-7

CDR3: CSASTANYGYTF
DNA: TGCAGCGCTTCGACAGCTAACTATGGCTACACCTTC
V: TRBV29-1
size: -
D: -
J: TRBJ1-2

CDR3: CASSQDLRGYGNSPLHF
DNA: TGTGCCAGCAGCCAAGATCTCAGGGGGTATGGGAATTCACCCCTCCACTTT
V: TRBV4-2
size: few
D: TRBD1
J: TRBJ1-6

CDR3: CASSVEGTSLNEQFF
DNA: TGTGCCAGCAGCGTAGAAGGGACTAGTTTAAATGAGCAGTTCTTC
V: TRBV9
size: -
D: TRBD2
J: TRBJ2-1

CDR3: CSVVSRNEQFF
DNA: TGCAGCGTTGTATCGCGAAATGAGCAGTTCTTC
V: TRBV29-1
size: few
D: -
J: TRBJ2-1

CDR3: CSVGGGQTVPSGNTIYF
DNA: TGCAGCGTTGGCGGGGGCCAGACAGTCCCCTCTGGAAACACCATATATTTT
V: TRBV29-1
size: -
D: -
J: TRBJ1-3

CDR3: CASSHLSGYTEAFF
DNA: TGCGCCAGCAGCCATTTGTCGGGATACACTGAAGCTTTCTTT
V: TRBV4-1
size: few
D: -
J: TRBJ1-1

CDR3: CASSFRQGMFYEQYF
DNA: TGTGCCAGCAGCTTCCGACAGGGGATGTTCTACGAGCAGTACTTC
V: TRBV7-2
size: -
D: TRBD1
J: TRBJ2-7

CDR3: CASSAVAGREQYF
DNA: TGCGCCAGCAGTGCCGTCGCAGGCCGCGAGCAGTACTTC
V: TRBV10-1
size: -
D: -
J: TRBJ2-7

CDR3: CSAGTVDNYGYTF
DNA: TGCAGCGCCGGGACGGTCGATAACTATGGCTACACCTTC
V: TRBV29-1
size: few
D: -
J: TRBJ1-2

CDR3: CAISPDGAADTQYF
DNA: TGTGCCATCAGTCCCGACGGGGCCGCAGATACGCAGTATTTT
V: TRBV10-3
size: -
D: -
J: TRBJ2-3

CDR3: CAAQTGYRTGELFF
DNA: TGTGCCGCCCAGACAGGGTATCGCACCGGGGAGCTGTTTTTT
V: TRBV10-3
size: -
D: TRBD1
J: TRBJ2-2